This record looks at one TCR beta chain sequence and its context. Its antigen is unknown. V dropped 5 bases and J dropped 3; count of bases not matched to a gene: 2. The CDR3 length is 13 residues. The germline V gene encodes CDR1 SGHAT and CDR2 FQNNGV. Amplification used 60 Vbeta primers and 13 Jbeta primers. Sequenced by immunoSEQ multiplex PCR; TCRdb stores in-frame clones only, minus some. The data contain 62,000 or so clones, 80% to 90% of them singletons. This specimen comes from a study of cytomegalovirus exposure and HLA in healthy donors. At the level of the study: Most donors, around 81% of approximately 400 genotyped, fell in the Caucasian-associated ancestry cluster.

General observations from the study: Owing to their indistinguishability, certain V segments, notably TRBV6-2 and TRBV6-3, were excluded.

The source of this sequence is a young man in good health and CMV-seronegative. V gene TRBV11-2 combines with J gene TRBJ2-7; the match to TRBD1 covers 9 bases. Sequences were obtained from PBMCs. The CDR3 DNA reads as TGTGCCAGCAGCATGGGACAGGGCTACGAGCAGTACTTC. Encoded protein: CASSMGQGYEQYF.